Each of the 22 T cell receptor beta chains below was sequenced from the same sample in a study of graft-versus-host responses after intestinal transplantation (dated by TCRdb to the early 2020s). No antigen is known for these receptors. Library preparation employed the immunoSEQ multiplex PCR assay. The table comes from immuneACCESS by way of TCRdb, which keeps in-frame sequences with V and J called. Part of the clones is missing from these tables; in studies checked, under half for an unresolved V gene and the rest for unknown reasons. Here the sample has about 59,000 clones; 94% occur a single time. The biggest ten clones account for around 0.4% of the sample. Sample time point, as interpreted from the label and publication: cells obtained before transplantation from donor or recipient. The sample here was unstimulated CD4+ T cells sorted from spleen or lymph node cells, taken before transplant. All receptors derive from a human donor who was the organ donor for an intestinal transplant.

The chain employs TRBV18 and TRBJ1-1; TRBD1 matches at 7 bases. Looked up from germline, CDR1 is KGHSH and CDR2 is LQKENI. This CDR3 is 14 amino acids long. V lost 3 bases, J lost 8 bases, and 9 bases stayed unmatched. Here the CDR3 reads CASSPNSGQLEAFF. CDR3 in DNA: TGTGCCAGCTCACCGAACTCGGGACAGCTCGAAGCTTTCTTT.

This chain connects TRBV5-5 to TRBJ1-4; D is perhaps TRBD1 (6 bases). The CDR3 covers 15 residues. Germline V gene lookup returns CDR1 SGHKS and CDR2 YYEKEE (reference sequence). Trimming removed 3 bases from V and 8 bases from J, with 17 bases in between. The CDR3 DNA follows: TGTGCCAGCAGCTCCACCGGCAGGGGAGGGGAAAAACTGTTTTTT. This encodes CASSSTGRGGEKLFF. The whole variable domain, filled in from reference TRBV5-5 and TRBJ1-4, reads DAGVTQSPTHLIKTRGQQVTLRCSPISGHKSVSWYQQVLGQGPQFIFQYYEKEERGRGNFPDRFSARQFPNYSSELNVNALLLGDSALYLCASSSTGRGGEKLFFGSGTQLSVL.

This clone occurred once. The V gene is TRBV19, the J gene TRBJ2-2; D is possibly TRBD1 (5 bases). The ends were cut back, 7 bases at V and 4 bases at J, with 13 bases in the middle. The CDR3 is 14 residues long. The V gene's germline CDR1 is LNHDA and CDR2 SQIVND (reference sequence). CDR3 region: CASTRQITTGELFF. The DNA for the CDR3 is TGTGCCAGTACGAGACAGATCACCACCGGGGAGCTGTTTTTT.

On this clone: A junction boundary mismatches the germline segment, possibly from a read error. The chain carries TRBV6-1 and TRBJ1-4, with D perhaps TRBD1 (5 bases). The germline V gene encodes CDR1 MNHNS and CDR2 SASEGT. The CDR3 spans 9 residues. Here the CDR3 DNA reads TGTGCCAGCAGTGCGTGGGGCCGGTTT. Translating it yields CASSAWGRF.

The CDR3 nucleotides are TGCGCCAGCAGCCTATCCGAGCAGTACTTC. Its translation: CASSLSEQYF. This chain uses TRBV4-1 with TRBJ2-7; D is uncertain. The V end lost 4 bases, the J end lost 6 bases, and 4 bases lay between the germline ends. Per germline, CDR1 MGHRA and CDR2 YSYEKL. This CDR3 contains 10 residues.

The chain links TRBV19 to TRBJ1-5; D is undetermined. With 6 bases removed from V and 0 bases from J, the gap between germline ends came to 18 bases. Germline assignment: CDR1 LNHDA and CDR2 SQIVND (reference sequence). This CDR3 is built from 17 residues. DNA for the CDR3: TGTGCCAGTAGGGTGGCGGAGGCGCGATATAGCAATCAGCCCCAGCATTTT. Residues: CASRVAEARYSNQPQHF.

This chain uses TRBV6-1 with TRBJ1-6, with D possibly being TRBD1 (6 bases). The CDR3 consists of 14 residues. Germline V CDR1 and CDR2: MNHNS, SASEGT. Trimming shortened V by 6 bases and J by 9 bases, and 15 bases separated the two germline ends. The CDR3 nucleotides read TGTGCCAGCAGGGAGCCGGGGGCAGGTTCACCCCTCCACTTT. The encoded protein is CASREPGAGSPLHF.

The chain combines TRBV7-3 with TRBJ2-2; weak D call: TRBD1 (5 bases). There are 14 residues in the CDR3. Trimming shortened V by 3 bases and J by 0 bases, and 5 bases separated the two germline ends. Per the germline V gene, CDR1 is SGHTA and CDR2 is FQGTGA. Here the CDR3 reads CASSLTANTGELFF. DNA for the CDR3: TGTGCCAGCAGCTTGACAGCGAACACCGGGGAGCTGTTTTTT.

This sequence joins TRBV4-1 and TRBJ2-7, with 7 bases aligning to TRBD1. V was pared by 0 bases and J by 3 bases, with 8 bases of the junction left unmatched. There are 16 residues in the CDR3. Germline CDR1 MGHRA, CDR2 YSYEKL. The CDR3 DNA follows: TGCGCCAGCAGCCAAGAGCCTGGGACAGCTTTCTACGAGCAGTACTTC. Translation gives CASSQEPGTAFYEQYF.

This clone is a singleton in its sample. J is TRBJ1-6 and V is TRBV19; the match to TRBD1 covers 9 bases. The CDR3 contains 15 residues. The V and J ends lost 0 bases and 10 bases, in that order; junction bases with no gene match: 4. The germline V gene has CDR1 LNHDA and CDR2 SQIVND (reference sequence). The CDR3 loop is CASSIEGQGKSPLHF. As DNA, the CDR3 is TGTGCCAGTAGTATAGAGGGACAGGGTAAATCACCCCTCCACTTT.

This clone has just a few counts. CDR3 in amino acids: CASSLAASTNEKLFF. CDR3 DNA: TGTGCCAGCAGCTTAGCAGCCTCAACTAATGAAAAACTGTTTTTT. The chain joins TRBV7-9 to TRBJ1-4, with unresolved D. This CDR3 has 15 residues. Looked up from germline, CDR1 is SEHNR and CDR2 is FQNEAQ (reference sequence). Trimming took off 0 bases at V and 0 bases at J, with 5 bases between the two ends.

This sequence joins TRBV10-3 and TRBJ1-6; TRBD1 aligns across 7 bases. The CDR3 contains 14 residues. Trimming cost V 10 bases and J 7 bases; bases outside gene matches: 10. The germline gives CDR1 ENHRY, CDR2 SYGVKD. The CDR3 nucleotides are TGTGCCACCCAGACAGGGCGTCTGAATTCACCCCTCCACTTT. Protein: CATQTGRLNSPLHF.

The chain carries TRBV25-1 and TRBJ2-3; perhaps D is TRBD1 or TRBD2 (5 bases each). With 2 bases removed from V and 3 bases from J, the gap between germline ends came to 12 bases. The CDR3 contains 15 residues. Germline V gene lookup returns CDR1 MGHDK and CDR2 SYGVNS. This chain's CDR3 is CASSERGVGTDTQYF. As DNA, the CDR3 is TGTGCCAGCAGTGAACGAGGGGTCGGGACAGATACGCAGTATTTT.

The chain links TRBV6-1 to TRBJ2-3, with D tentatively TRBD2 (6 bases). This CDR3 spans 14 amino acids. Trimming stripped 6 bases from V and 3 bases from J, with 13 bases between. Germline CDR1 reads MNHNS; CDR2 reads SASEGT. CDR3 sequence (DNA): TGTGCCAGCAGGAAACGGGGGAAGACAGATACGCAGTATTTT. This sequence encodes CASRKRGKTDTQYF.

This chain uses TRBV10-1 with TRBJ2-1, with D unclear. This CDR3 is built from 15 residues. Germline CDR1 is WNHNN and CDR2 is SYGVQD (reference sequence). The V gene lost 9 bases and the J gene lost 0 bases, with 15 bases spanning the gap. Here the CDR3 reads CARDLGTVSYNEQFF. The CDR3 DNA reads TGCGCCAGGGACCTCGGCACAGTCTCCTACAATGAGCAGTTCTTC.

The gene calls are TRBV9 and TRBJ2-3, with a tentative D call TRBD2 (6 bases). Looked up from germline, CDR1 is SGDLS and CDR2 is YYNGEE. This CDR3 has 15 residues. V was cut by 0 bases and J by 3 bases, with 11 bases left in between. The CDR3 region is CASSVGGKSTDTQYF. CDR3 bases: TGTGCCAGCAGCGTAGGCGGGAAATCAACAGATACGCAGTATTTT.

J is TRBJ1-2 and V is TRBV5-8, with TRBD1 as a possible D gene (5 bases). The germline gives CDR1 SGHTS, CDR2 YDEGEE. Trimming shortened V by 5 bases and J by 4 bases, and 12 bases separated the two germline ends. This CDR3 has 13 amino acids. The CDR3 sequence: CASRLGGSYGYTF. The CDR3 bases are TGTGCCAGCAGACTTGGGGGGAGCTATGGCTACACCTTC.

The genes are TRBV7-2 and TRBJ2-1, with 7 positions matching TRBD2. V shed 4 bases and J 0 bases; nucleotides not matched to a gene: 12. This CDR3 is 18 amino acids long. Looked up from germline, CDR1 is SGHTA and CDR2 is FQGNSA. The CDR3 reads CASSSTGLFTSSYNEQFF. CDR3 nucleotide sequence: TGTGCCAGCAGCTCCACGGGACTATTTACTAGCTCCTACAATGAGCAGTTCTTC.

V and J are TRBV18 and TRBJ1-2; 7 bases match TRBD1. The CDR3 is 14 residues long. With 6 bases clipped from V and 0 bases from J, the junction kept 4 bases outside the gene matches. Germline-derived CDR1 and CDR2 are KGHSH and LQKENI. This CDR3 is CASSDRASNYGYTF. DNA of the CDR3: TGTGCCAGCTCCGACAGGGCGTCTAACTATGGCTACACCTTC.

The chain is built from TRBV4-3 and TRBJ1-2, with a tentative D call TRBD1 (5 bases). The germline gives CDR1 LGHNA, CDR2 YSLEER. Trimming took off 0 bases at V and 4 bases at J, with 15 bases between the two ends. The CDR3 totals 16 residues. This chain's CDR3 is CASSQDPTVAPYGYTF. In DNA, the CDR3 is TGCGCCAGCAGCCAAGACCCGACAGTAGCCCCCTATGGCTACACCTTC.

In DNA, the CDR3 is TGTGCCAGCAGCTTGCTATTCCTCAGGGATAGGGATCAGCCCCAGCATTTT. It is translated as CASSLLFLRDRDQPQHF. The chain links TRBV5-5 to TRBJ1-5; a weak D match, TRBD1 (5 bases). The CDR3 covers 17 residues. Germline loops: CDR1 SGHKS, CDR2 YYEKEE (reference sequence). V shed 1 base and J shed 5 bases, with 19 bases lying between them.

This clone is a singleton in its sample. The chain employs TRBV6-6 and TRBJ1-2, with TRBD1 as a possible D gene (6 bases). Deletions cut 1 base from V and 4 bases from J, with 7 bases between. The CDR3 spans 13 residues. The germline gives CDR1 MNHNY, CDR2 SVGAGI (reference sequence). The CDR3 nucleotides are TGTGCCAGCAGTTACTTACAGGGCTATGGCTACACCTTC. It translates to CASSYLQGYGYTF.